This T cell receptor (beta chain) was documented in a study of human T cells and chemical hapten exposure. Study-wide context: Patients, predominantly female, presented with alopecia areata, totalis or universalis.

The time point is: pre-sensitization, week 0. The treatment here: therapeutic diphenylcyclopropenone sensitization with weekly scalp DPC. Only a few counts were recorded for this clonotype. TCRdb re-called the RACE reads through MiXCR, storing one row per CDR3 protein. The sample lists about 260,000 distinct CDR3 sequences; over 8% were seen once. Germline CDR1 reads MGHRA; CDR2 reads YSYEKL. Trimming removed 1 base at V and 2 bases at J, with 9 bases between. This CDR3 contains 14 residues. Here the sequenced sample was whole blood, taken in connection with sensitization to the hapten diphenylcyclopropenone (DPC). The receptor was derived from a woman between 40 and 50 years old with alopecia areata. Some clones in this sample may be carry-over from other donors' samples. The chain links TRBV4-1 to TRBJ2-7; D is tentatively TRBD1 or TRBD2 (5 bases each). CDR3 in amino acids: CASSQVPGPYEQYF. The CDR3 DNA reads TGCGCCAGCAGCCAAGTACCGGGGCCCTACGAGCAGTACTTC.